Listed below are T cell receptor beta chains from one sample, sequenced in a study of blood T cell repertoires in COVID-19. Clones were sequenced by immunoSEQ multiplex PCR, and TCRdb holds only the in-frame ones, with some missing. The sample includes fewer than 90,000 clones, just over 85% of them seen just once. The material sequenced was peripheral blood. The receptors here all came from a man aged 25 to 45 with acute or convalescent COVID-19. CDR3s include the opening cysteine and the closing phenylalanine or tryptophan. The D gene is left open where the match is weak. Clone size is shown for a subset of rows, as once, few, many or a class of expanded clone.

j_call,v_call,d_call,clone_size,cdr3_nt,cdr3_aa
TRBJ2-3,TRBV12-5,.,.,TGTGCTAGTGGTTTCCGCGACACCACAGATACGCAGTATTTT,CASGFRDTTDTQYF
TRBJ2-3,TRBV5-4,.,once,TGTGCCAGCAGCCCGGGGAGTCGAACAGATACGCAGTATTTT,CASSPGSRTDTQYF
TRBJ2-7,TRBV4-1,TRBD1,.,TGCGCCAGCAGCCAAACGGGACAGCCCTACGAGCAGTACTTC,CASSQTGQPYEQYF
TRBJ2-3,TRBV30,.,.,TGTGCCTGGAGTGTAATAGTCCCAGATACGCAGTATTTT,CAWSVIVPDTQYF
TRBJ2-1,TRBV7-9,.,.,TGTGCCAGCAGCCCCCCAGGACGGCCGGGAGATGAGCAGTTCTTC,CASSPPGRPGDEQFF
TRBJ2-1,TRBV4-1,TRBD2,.,TGCGCCAGCAGCCAAGAACTGGGGACTAGCGGTTACAATGAGCAGTTCTTC,CASSQELGTSGYNEQFF
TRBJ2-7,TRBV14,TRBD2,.,TGTGCCAGCAGCCACGGAGCGGGAGGTGATGAGCAGTACTTC,CASSHGAGGDEQYF
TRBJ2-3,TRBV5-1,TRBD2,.,TGCGCCAGCAGCTTGTATCCTAGGGGACGGGAGGTTCTCACCACAGATACGCAGTATTTT,CASSLYPRGREVLTTDTQYF
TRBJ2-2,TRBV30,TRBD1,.,TGTGCCTGGAGTCTGACAGGGGTCACCGGGGAGCTGTTTTTT,CAWSLTGVTGELFF
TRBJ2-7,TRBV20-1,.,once,TGCAGTGCTACAAACTCCTACGAGCAGTACTTC,CSATNSYEQYF
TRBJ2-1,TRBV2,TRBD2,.,TGTGCCAGCAGGAGAGGACTAGCGGAACACAATGAGCAGTTCTTC,CASRRGLAEHNEQFF
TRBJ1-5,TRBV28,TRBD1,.,TGTGCCAGCAGTTTATGGCGGACAGGCACGTCCCAGCATTTT,CASSLWRTGTSQHF
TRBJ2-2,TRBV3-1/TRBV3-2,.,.,TGTGCCAGCAGCCTAGGTGGAGGTATTACCGGGGAGCTGTTTTTT,CASSLGGGITGELFF
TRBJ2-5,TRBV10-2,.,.,TGCGCCAGCAGTGAGCTGCAGGGGCAGACCCAGTACTTC,CASSELQGQTQYF
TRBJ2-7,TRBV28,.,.,TGTGCCAGCAGTAATCCGAGGATACAGTACTTC,CASSNPRIQYF
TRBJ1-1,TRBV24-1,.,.,TGTGCCACCGGATACAGGGACGAAGCTTTCTTT,CATGYRDEAFF
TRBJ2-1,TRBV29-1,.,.,TGCAGCGTGCACGGACTTGGGGATTACAATGAGCAGTTCTTC,CSVHGLGDYNEQFF
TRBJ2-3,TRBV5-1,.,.,TGCGCCAGCAGCCCGCGGGACAGATACACAGATACGCAGTATTTT,CASSPRDRYTDTQYF
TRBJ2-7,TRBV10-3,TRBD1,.,TGTGCCATCAGTGAGACCATACTCCGGGACAGGGGATCCGGCGAGCAGTACTTC,CAISETILRDRGSGEQYF
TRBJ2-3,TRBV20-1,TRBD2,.,TGCAGTGCTAGTTGTTCGTCCGGGACTAGCGGGAGGTGGAATCTGGGGGGGGGCACAGATACGCAGTATTTT,CSASCSSGTSGRWNLGGGTDTQYF
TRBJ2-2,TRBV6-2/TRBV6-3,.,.,TGTGCCAGCAGCCCTGTGCTGGGCAGCCAGAACACCGGGGAGCTGTTTTTT,CASSPVLGSQNTGELFF
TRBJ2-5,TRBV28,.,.,TGTGCCAGCAGGGACACTAAAGAGACCCAGTACTTC,CASRDTKETQYF
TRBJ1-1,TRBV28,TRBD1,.,TGTGCCAGCAGTCCACGGGTAGGGGACAGTCTGAACACTGAAGCTTTCTTT,CASSPRVGDSLNTEAFF
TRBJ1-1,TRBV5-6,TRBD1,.,TGTGCCAGCAGCCCGGACAGGGACTCTGAAGCTTTCTTT,CASSPDRDSEAFF
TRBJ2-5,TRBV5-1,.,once,TGCGCCAGCAGCTTGAGGTCCCCAGCGGCGTACCAAGAGACCCAGTACTTC,CASSLRSPAAYQETQYF
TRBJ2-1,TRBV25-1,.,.,TGTGCCAGCAGCCCCGGGAGACTACAGTTCTTC,CASSPGRLQFF
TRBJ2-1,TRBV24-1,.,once,TGTGCAACCGGGGCCGCAGGGTCCTACAATGAGCAGTTCTTC,CATGAAGSYNEQFF
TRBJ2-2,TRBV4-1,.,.,TGCGCCAGCAGCCCTACAGGGTCAGAGGCCGGGGAGCTGTTTTTT,CASSPTGSEAGELFF
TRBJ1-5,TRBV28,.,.,TGTGCCAGCAGTGACATCAGGGATCAGCCCCAGCATTTT,CASSDIRDQPQHF
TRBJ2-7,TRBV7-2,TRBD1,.,TGTGCCAGCAGCCGCGGGACAGGTGTCAACGAGCAGTACTTC,CASSRGTGVNEQYF
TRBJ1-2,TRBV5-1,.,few,TGCGCCAGCAGCCCAAATACTGACAGATTCTATGGCTACACCTTC,CASSPNTDRFYGYTF
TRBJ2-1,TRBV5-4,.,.,TGTGCCAGCAGCTTGGATGAGGGAGGGGGGGTTGAGCAGTTCTTC,CASSLDEGGGVEQFF
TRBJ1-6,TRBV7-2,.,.,TGTGCCAGCAGCTTAGAAGGGACAACCAATTCACCCCTCCACTTT,CASSLEGTTNSPLHF
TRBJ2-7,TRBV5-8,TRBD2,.,TGTGCCAGCAGCCCTCTGGGACTAGCGGGAGGGCCGCCCTCCTACGAGCAGTACTTC,CASSPLGLAGGPPSYEQYF
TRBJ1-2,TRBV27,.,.,TGTGCCAGCAGTTCGACAGTCAACTATGGCTACACCTTC,CASSSTVNYGYTF
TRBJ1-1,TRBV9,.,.,TGTGCCAGCAGCGCGTTACTACAGGGCGGCACTGAAGCTTTCTTT,CASSALLQGGTEAFF
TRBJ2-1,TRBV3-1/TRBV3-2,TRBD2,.,TGTGCCAGCAGCCAAGACCCTAGCGGGAGAAGGCCCAATGAGCAGTTCTTC,CASSQDPSGRRPNEQFF
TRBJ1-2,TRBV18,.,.,TGTGCCAGCTCACCTTCCCGACAGGATAACTATGGCTACACCTTC,CASSPSRQDNYGYTF
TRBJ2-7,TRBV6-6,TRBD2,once,TGTGCCAGCAGTGAGCGACTAGCGGAATCCTACGAGCAGTACTTC,CASSERLAESYEQYF
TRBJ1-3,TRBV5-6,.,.,TGTGCCAGCAGTAGGGCGGGGGGGTACTCTGGAAACACCATATATTTT,CASSRAGGYSGNTIYF
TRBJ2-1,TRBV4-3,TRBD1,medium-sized,TGCGCCAGCAGCCATTTCTACAGGGGGGACTACAATGAGCAGTTCTTC,CASSHFYRGDYNEQFF
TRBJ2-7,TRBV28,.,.,TGTGCCAGCAGTCCGGTGGAGGCTTTCGAGCAGTACTTC,CASSPVEAFEQYF